This entry describes one TCR beta chain. Its specificity is unknown. This specimen comes from a study of T cell repertoires in cytomegalovirus infection. In the study overall: It can be stated that public TCR beta signatures indicated CMV infection as well as a matching HLA type.

The V end was cut by 2 bases, the J end by 2 bases, with 10 bases between. This CDR3 region has 14 residues. Germline CDR1 and CDR2: SGHDN and FVKESK. TCRdb re-analysed the reads in MiXCR, keeping a single row per CDR3 protein. The sample records approximately 500,000 distinct CDR3 sequences, 16% being singletons. Study conclusions and caveats: Across the ex vivo response, the dominant clonotypes were HLA-C-restricted CMV-specific TCR beta clonotypes. The cumulative frequency of public TCR beta families distinguished individuals who carried CMV together with the relevant HLA.

Sample: CD8+ T cells from PBMCs. The chain has TRBV14 and TRBJ2-7, with TRBD1 as a possible D gene (6 bases). This TCR was recovered from a human donor in good health (CMV status not recorded). Some clones in this sample may be carry-over from other donors' samples. The CDR3 spells CASSQLGQTYEQYF. CDR3 nucleotides: TGTGCCAGCAGCCAACTGGGACAAACCTACGAGCAGTACTTC.